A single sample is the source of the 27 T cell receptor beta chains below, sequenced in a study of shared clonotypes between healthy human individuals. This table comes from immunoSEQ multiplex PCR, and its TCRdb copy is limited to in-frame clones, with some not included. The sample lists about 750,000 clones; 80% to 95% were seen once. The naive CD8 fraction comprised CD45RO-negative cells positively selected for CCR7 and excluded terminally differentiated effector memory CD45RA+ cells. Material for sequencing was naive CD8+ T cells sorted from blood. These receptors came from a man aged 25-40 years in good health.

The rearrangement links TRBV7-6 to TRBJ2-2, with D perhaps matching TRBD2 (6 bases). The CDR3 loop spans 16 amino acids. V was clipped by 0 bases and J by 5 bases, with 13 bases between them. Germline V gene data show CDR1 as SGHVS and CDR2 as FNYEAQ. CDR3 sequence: CASSLAGGVDTGELFF. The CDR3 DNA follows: TGTGCCAGCAGCTTAGCGGGAGGCGTAGATACCGGGGAGCTGTTTTTT. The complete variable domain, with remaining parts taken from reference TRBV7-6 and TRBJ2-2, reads GAGVSQSPRYKVTKRGQDVALRCDPISGHVSLYWYRQALGQGPEFLTYFNYEAQQDKSGLPNDRFSAERPEGSISTLTIQRTEQRDSAMYRCASSLAGGVDTGELFFGEGSRLTVL.

CDR3 loop: CASSVGGSGTPSTDTQYF. The DNA for the CDR3 is TGTGCCAGCAGCGTAGGTGGTAGCGGCACTCCTAGCACAGATACGCAGTATTTT. The chain recombines TRBV9 with TRBJ2-3; D perhaps matches TRBD2 (6 bases). Trimming pared 0 bases from V and 0 bases from J, leaving 17 bases between. This CDR3 has 18 residues. CDR1 SGDLS and CDR2 YYNGEE come from the germline V gene.

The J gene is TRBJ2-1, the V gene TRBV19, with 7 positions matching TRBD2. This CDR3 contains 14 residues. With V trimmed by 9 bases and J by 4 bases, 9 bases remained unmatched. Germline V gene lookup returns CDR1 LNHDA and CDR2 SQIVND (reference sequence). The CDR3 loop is CASAWAGEYNEQFF. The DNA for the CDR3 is TGTGCCAGCGCCTGGGCGGGAGAATACAATGAGCAGTTCTTC. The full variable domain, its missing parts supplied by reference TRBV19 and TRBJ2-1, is DGGITQSPKYLFRKEGQNVTLSCEQNLNHDAMYWYRQDPGQGLRLIYYSQIVNDFQKGDIAEGYSVSREKKESFPLTVTSAQKNPTAFYLCASAWAGEYNEQFFGPGTRLTVL.

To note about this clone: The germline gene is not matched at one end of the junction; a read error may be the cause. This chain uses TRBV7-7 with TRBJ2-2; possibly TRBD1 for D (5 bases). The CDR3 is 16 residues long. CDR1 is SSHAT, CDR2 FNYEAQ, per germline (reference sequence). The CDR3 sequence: CASSLSSRANTGELFF. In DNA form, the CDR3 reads TGTGCTAGCAGCTTATCTTCCAGGGCGAACACCGGGGAGCTGTTTTTT.

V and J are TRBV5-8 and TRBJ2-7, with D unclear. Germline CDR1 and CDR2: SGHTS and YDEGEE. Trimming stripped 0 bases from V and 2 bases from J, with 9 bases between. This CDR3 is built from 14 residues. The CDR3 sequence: CASSLAVRTYEQYF. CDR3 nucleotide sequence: TGTGCCAGCAGCTTGGCCGTCCGAACCTACGAGCAGTACTTC.

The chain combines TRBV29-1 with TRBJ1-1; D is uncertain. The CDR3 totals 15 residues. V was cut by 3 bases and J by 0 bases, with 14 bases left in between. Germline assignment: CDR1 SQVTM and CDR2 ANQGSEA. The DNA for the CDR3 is TGCAGCGTTGAGTCGGGGAGAGCCATGAACACTGAAGCTTTCTTT. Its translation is CSVESGRAMNTEAFF.

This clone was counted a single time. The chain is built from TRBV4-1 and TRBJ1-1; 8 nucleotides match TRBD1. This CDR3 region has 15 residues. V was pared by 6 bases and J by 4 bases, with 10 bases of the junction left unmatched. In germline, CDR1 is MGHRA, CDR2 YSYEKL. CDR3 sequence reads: CASSLYDTGGTEAFF. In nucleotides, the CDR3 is TGCGCCAGCAGTCTGTACGATACAGGGGGCACTGAAGCTTTCTTT.

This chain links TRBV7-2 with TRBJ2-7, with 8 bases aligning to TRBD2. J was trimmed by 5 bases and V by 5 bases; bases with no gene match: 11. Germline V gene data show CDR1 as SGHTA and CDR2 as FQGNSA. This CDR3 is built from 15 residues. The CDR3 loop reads CASSPGGGTIHEQYF. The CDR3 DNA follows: TGTGCCAGCAGCCCCGGGGGGGGGACAATCCACGAGCAGTACTTC.

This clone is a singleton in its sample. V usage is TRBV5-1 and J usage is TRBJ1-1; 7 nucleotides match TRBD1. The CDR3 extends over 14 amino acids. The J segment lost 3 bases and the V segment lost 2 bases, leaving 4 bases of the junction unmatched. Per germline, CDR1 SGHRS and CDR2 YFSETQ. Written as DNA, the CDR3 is TGCGCCAGCAGCTTTACAGGGGCGGACACTGAAGCTTTCTTT. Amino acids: CASSFTGADTEAFF.

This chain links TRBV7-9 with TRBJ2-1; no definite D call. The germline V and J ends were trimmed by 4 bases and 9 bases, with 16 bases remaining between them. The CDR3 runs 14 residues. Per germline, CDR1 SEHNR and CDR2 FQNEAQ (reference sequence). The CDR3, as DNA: TGTGCCAGCAGCTCCACAGACACGCGCGGTGAGCAGTTCTTC. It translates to CASSSTDTRGEQFF.

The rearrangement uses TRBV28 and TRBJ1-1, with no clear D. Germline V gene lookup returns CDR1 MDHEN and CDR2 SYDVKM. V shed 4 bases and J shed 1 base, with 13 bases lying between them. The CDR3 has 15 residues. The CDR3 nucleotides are TGTGCCAGCAGTTCCCCACGGGCGGGGAACACTGAAGCTTTCTTT. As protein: CASSSPRAGNTEAFF.

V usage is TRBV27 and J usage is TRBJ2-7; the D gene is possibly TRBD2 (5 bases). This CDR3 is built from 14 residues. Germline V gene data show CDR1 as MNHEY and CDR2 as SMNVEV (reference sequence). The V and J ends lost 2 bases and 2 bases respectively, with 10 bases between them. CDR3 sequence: CASSLGENTYEQYF. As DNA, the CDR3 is TGTGCCAGCAGTTTAGGGGAGAACACCTACGAGCAGTACTTC.

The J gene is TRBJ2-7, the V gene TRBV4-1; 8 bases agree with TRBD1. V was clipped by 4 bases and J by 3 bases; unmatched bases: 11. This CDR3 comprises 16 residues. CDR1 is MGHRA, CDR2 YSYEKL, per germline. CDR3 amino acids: CASSRNAGTGFYEQYF. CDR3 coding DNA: TGCGCCAGCAGCCGTAACGCCGGGACAGGCTTCTACGAGCAGTACTTC.

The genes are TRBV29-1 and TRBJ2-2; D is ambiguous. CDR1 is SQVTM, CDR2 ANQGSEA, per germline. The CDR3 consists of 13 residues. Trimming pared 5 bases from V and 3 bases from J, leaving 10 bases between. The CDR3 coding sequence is TGCAGCGTTCTCGTACCAGACACCGGGGAGCTGTTTTTT. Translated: CSVLVPDTGELFF.

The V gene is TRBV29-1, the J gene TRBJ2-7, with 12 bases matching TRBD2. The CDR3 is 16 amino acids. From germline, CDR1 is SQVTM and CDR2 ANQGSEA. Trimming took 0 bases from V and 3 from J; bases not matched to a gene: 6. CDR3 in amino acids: CSVEDGSSGGDYEQYF. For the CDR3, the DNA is TGCAGCGTTGAAGATGGCTCTAGCGGGGGGGACTACGAGCAGTACTTC.

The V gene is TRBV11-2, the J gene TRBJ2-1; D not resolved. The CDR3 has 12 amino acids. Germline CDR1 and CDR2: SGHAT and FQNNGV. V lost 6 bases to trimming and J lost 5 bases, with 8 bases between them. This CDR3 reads CASRAGNNEQFF. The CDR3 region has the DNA TGTGCCAGCAGGGCCGGAAACAATGAGCAGTTCTTC.

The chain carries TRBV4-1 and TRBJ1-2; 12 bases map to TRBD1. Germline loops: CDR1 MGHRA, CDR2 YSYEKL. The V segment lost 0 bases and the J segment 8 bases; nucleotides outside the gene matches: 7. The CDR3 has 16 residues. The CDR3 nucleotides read TGCGCCAGCAGCCAAGACCAGGGACAGGGGGCCTACGGCTACACCTTC. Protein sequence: CASSQDQGQGAYGYTF.

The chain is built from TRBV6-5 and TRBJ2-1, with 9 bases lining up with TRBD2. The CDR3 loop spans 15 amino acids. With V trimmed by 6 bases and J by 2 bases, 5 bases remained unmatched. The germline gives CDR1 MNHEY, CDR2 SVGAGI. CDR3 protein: CASRAGTSPYNEQFF. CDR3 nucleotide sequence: TGTGCCAGCAGGGCCGGGACTAGCCCCTACAATGAGCAGTTCTTC.

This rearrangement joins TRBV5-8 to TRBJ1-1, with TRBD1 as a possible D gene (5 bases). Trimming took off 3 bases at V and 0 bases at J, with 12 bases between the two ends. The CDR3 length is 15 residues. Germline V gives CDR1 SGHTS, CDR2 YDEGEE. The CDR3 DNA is TGTGCCAGCAGCTGGGCAGGGCTTATGAACACTGAAGCTTTCTTT. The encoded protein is CASSWAGLMNTEAFF.

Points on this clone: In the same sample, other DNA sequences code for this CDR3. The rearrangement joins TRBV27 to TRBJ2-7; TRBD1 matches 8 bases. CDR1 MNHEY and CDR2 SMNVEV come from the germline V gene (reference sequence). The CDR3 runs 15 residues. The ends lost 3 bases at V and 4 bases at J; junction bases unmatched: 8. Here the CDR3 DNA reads TGTGCCAGCAGTTTGTCTGGACAGGGCTCTTACGAGCAGTACTTC. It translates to CASSLSGQGSYEQYF.

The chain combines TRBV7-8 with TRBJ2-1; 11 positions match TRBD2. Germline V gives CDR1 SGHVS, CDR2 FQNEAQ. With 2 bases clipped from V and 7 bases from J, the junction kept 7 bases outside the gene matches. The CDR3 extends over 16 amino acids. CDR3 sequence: CASSLSLAGAGNEQFF. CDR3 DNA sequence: TGTGCCAGCAGCTTATCACTAGCGGGAGCGGGGAATGAGCAGTTCTTC.

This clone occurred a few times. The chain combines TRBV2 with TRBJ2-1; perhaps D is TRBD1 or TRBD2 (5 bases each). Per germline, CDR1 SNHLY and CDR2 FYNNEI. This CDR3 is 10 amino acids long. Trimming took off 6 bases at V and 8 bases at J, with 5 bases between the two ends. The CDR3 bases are TGTGCCAGCAGGGGGGATGAGCAGTTCTTC. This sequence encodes CASRGDEQFF.

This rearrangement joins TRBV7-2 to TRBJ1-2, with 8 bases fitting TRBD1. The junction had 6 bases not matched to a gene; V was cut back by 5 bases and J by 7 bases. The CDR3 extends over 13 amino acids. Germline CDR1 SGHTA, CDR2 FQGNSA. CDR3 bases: TGTGCCAGCAGCCCTCAGGGGGCATTTGGCTACACCTTC. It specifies CASSPQGAFGYTF.

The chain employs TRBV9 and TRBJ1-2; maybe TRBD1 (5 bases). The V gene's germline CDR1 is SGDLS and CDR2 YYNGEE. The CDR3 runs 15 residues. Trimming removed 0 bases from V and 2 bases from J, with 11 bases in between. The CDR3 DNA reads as TGTGCCAGCAGCGTAGAAGAGGGACCAAACTATGGCTACACCTTC. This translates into CASSVEEGPNYGYTF.

CDR3 amino acids: CASSPGTSAPGEQFF. The CDR3 bases are TGTGCCAGCAGTCCCGGGACTAGCGCCCCCGGTGAGCAGTTCTTC. This chain uses TRBV27 with TRBJ2-1; 10 bases match TRBD2. This CDR3 comprises 15 residues. Germline V gene sequence: CDR1 MNHEY, CDR2 SMNVEV (reference sequence). V lost 5 bases and J lost 9; bases outside the gene matches: 10.

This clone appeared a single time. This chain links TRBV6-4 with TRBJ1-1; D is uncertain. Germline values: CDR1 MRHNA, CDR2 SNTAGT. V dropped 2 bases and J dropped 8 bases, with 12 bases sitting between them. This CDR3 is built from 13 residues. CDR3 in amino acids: CASSDGFGDEAFF. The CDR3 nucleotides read TGTGCCAGCAGTGACGGGTTCGGTGACGAAGCTTTCTTT.

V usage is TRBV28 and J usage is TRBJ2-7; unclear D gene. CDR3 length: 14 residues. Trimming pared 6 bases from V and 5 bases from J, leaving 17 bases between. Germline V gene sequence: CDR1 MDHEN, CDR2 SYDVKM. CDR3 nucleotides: TGTGCCAGCAGAACCGACCGATGGCCCCACGAGCAGTACTTC. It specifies CASRTDRWPHEQYF.